Listed here are 5 T cell receptor beta chains from one sample, sequenced in a study of shared clonotypes between healthy human individuals. Cells designated naive CD8 were CD45RO-negative and were positively selected for CCR7, with terminally differentiated effector memory CD45RA+ cells excluded. Data came from immunoSEQ multiplex PCR; TCRdb stores just in-frame clones and leaves some out. The top ten clones hold around 1.1% of a sample with some 2.1 million clones, less than 95% of them seen once. What was sequenced was naive CD8+ T cells sorted from blood. These receptors were taken from a man aged 18 to 29 in good health.

The genes are TRBV27 and TRBJ2-1, with 11 nucleotides matching TRBD2. The CDR3 is 17 residues long. In germline, CDR1 is MNHEY, CDR2 SMNVEV (reference sequence). V lost 2 bases and J lost 2; bases outside the gene matches: 5. The CDR3 coding sequence is TGTGCCAGCAGTTTAAGTAGCGGGGGGGATGCCTACAATGAGCAGTTCTTC. It codes for CASSLSSGGDAYNEQFF.

This chain uses TRBV6-4 with TRBJ2-3; no clear D gene. V lost 0 bases, J lost 1 base, and 8 bases lay in between. The CDR3 contains 15 residues. Germline V gene lookup returns CDR1 MRHNA and CDR2 SNTAGT. The CDR3, as DNA: TGTGCCAGCAGTGACTCACTCGGAGGCACAGATACGCAGTATTTT. Translation gives CASSDSLGGTDTQYF.

The rearrangement links TRBV6-1 to TRBJ2-7; D gene unclear. Trimming removed 2 bases at V and 2 bases at J, with 13 bases between. The CDR3 totals 15 residues. CDR1 is MNHNS and CDR2 is SASEGT in the germline V gene. The CDR3 is CASSELRSFAYEQYF. The CDR3 DNA reads as TGTGCCAGCAGTGAACTAAGGAGTTTTGCCTACGAGCAGTACTTC.

V and J are TRBV4-3 and TRBJ2-7; D gene unclear. Per the germline V gene, CDR1 is LGHNA and CDR2 is YSLEER. V lost 4 bases and J 0 bases, leaving 16 bases between the germline ends. This CDR3 spans 16 amino acids. CDR3 sequence: CASSPTPSASSYEQYF. As DNA, the CDR3 is TGCGCCAGCAGCCCTACCCCGAGCGCCAGCTCCTACGAGCAGTACTTC.

V and J are TRBV4-1 and TRBJ2-1; D may be TRBD1 or TRBD2 (6 bases each). V was clipped by 4 bases and J by 10 bases, with 17 bases between them. The CDR3 has 14 residues. Germline loops: CDR1 MGHRA, CDR2 YSYEKL. CDR3 in amino acids: CASSPEQGGKEQFF. The CDR3 DNA is TGCGCCAGCAGCCCTGAACAGGGAGGTAAGGAGCAGTTCTTC.